These T cell receptor beta chains were read from a single sample in a study of T cell responses to AZD1222 COVID-19 vaccine. Profiled with immunoSEQ multiplex PCR; TCRdb holds only in-frame clones, not every one. This table holds fewer than 110,000 clones, roughly 87% found once. The sequenced sample was peripheral blood, obtained on day 0 of AZD1222 vaccination. These receptors came from an adult in good health. CDR3s include the opening cysteine and the closing phenylalanine or tryptophan. Fields, in order: CDR3 DNA, CDR3 protein, V gene, J gene, D gene, clone size. A D gene is named only where the DNA matches it firmly. A clone size is listed for some rows: how often the clone was seen (once, few, many), or a class if it is expanded.

TGTGCCTGGAGGGTCCGTATGAACACTGAAGCTTTCTTT	CAWRVRMNTEAFF	TRBV30	TRBJ1-1	NA	NA
TGTGCCAGCAGCCCGAATCGGGGGGGCACCGGGGAGCTGTTTTTT	CASSPNRGGTGELFF	TRBV11-2	TRBJ2-2	TRBD2	NA
TGTGCCAGCAGGACAGGGGACTATGGCTACACCTTC	CASRTGDYGYTF	TRBV6-5	TRBJ1-2	TRBD1	NA
TGCGCCAGCAGCAACCCGGACAGGGGGGATGAAAAACTGTTTTTT	CASSNPDRGDEKLFF	TRBV5-1	TRBJ1-4	TRBD1	NA
TGTGCCAGCAGTTTTTGGACAGGGCCGAACACTGAAGCTTTCTTT	CASSFWTGPNTEAFF	TRBV27	TRBJ1-1	TRBD1	NA
TGCGCCAGCAGTGATGAGCGGGAGCCGGGGGAGCAGTACTTC	CASSDEREPGEQYF	TRBV10-1	TRBJ2-7	TRBD2	few
TGCGCCAGCAGCAATTCCCCGACAGACAATGGCAATCAGCCCCAGCATTTT	CASSNSPTDNGNQPQHF	TRBV4-1	TRBJ1-5	NA	NA
TGTGCCAGCAGTCCTCGACAGACTAGCGGGATTTACAATGAGCAGTTCTTC	CASSPRQTSGIYNEQFF	TRBV14	TRBJ2-1	TRBD2	NA
TGCAGTGCTAGTGTACGCAGGGCCAATGGCTACACCTTC	CSASVRRANGYTF	TRBV20-1	TRBJ1-2	NA	NA
TGCGCCAGCAGCTTGCTCGGGGGAGCGAACTATGGCTACACCTTC	CASSLLGGANYGYTF	TRBV5-1	TRBJ1-2	NA	NA
TGTGCCAGCAGCTTGGAGGACAGGGGCATGAACACTGAAGCTTTCTTT	CASSLEDRGMNTEAFF	TRBV5-5	TRBJ1-1	TRBD1	NA
TGTGCCAGCTCACCACAAGCTAGCGGGGATAGGGTCATAGGGGAGCAGTACTTC	CASSPQASGDRVIGEQYF	TRBV18	TRBJ2-7	TRBD2	NA
TGTGCCAGTAGTCCCGGTTGGACAGGGGAATCTGGAAACACCATATATTTT	CASSPGWTGESGNTIYF	TRBV19	TRBJ1-3	TRBD1	once
TGTGCCAGCAGTGAGACTAGCGGCAATGAGCAGTTCTTC	CASSETSGNEQFF	TRBV6-1	TRBJ2-1	TRBD2	NA
TGTGCCAGCAGTGAAGCGCTTCTAGCGGGGGCCGTTGATACGCAGTATTTT	CASSEALLAGAVDTQYF	TRBV6-1	TRBJ2-3	TRBD2	NA
TGTGCCAGCGGGACTAGCGGGATTTGGGAGCAGTTCTTC	CASGTSGIWEQFF	TRBV6-5	TRBJ2-1	TRBD2	NA
TGTGCCAGCAGCTTAGAGGGGTCGTCGGAGACCCAGTACTTC	CASSLEGSSETQYF	TRBV7-2	TRBJ2-5	NA	NA
TGCGCCAGCAGCCCAATCGGGCTAGCGGGAGGAAACACCGGGGAGCTGTTTTTT	CASSPIGLAGGNTGELFF	TRBV5-1	TRBJ2-2	TRBD2	NA